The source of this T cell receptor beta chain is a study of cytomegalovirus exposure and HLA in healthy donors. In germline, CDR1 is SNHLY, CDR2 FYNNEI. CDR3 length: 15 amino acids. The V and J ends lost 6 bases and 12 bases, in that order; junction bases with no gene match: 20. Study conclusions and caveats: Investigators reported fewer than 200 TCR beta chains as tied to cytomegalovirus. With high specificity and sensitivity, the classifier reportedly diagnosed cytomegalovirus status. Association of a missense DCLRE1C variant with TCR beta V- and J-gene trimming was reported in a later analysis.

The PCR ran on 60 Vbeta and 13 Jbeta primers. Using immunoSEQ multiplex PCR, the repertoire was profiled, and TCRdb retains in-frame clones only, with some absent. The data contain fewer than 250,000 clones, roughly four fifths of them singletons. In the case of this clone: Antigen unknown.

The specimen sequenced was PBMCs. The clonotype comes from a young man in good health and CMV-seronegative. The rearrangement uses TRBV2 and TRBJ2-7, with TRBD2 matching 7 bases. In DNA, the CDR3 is TGTGCCAGCAGGGGTCTTCCCGGGACCTTCCCGGGAGGGTACTTC. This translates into CASRGLPGTFPGGYF.